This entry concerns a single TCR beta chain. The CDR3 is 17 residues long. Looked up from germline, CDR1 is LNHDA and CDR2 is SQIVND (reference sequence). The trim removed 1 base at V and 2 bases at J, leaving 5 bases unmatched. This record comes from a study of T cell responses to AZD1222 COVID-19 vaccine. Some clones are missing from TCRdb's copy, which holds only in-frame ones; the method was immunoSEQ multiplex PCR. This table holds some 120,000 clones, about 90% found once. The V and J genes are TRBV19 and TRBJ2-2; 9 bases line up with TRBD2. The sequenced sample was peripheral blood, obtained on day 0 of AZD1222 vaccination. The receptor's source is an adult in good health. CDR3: CASSIVYSGRNTGELFF. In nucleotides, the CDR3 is TGTGCCAGTAGTATAGTCTATAGCGGGAGAAACACCGGGGAGCTGTTTTTT.